This T cell receptor (beta chain) was recorded in a study of OX40 agonist ivuxolimab in advanced cancers. Study-wide background: Six ivuxolimab dose levels, 0.01 to 10 mg/kg, were given intravenously every 2 weeks. Participants could have had prior anti-PD-1, anti-PD-L1 or anti-CTLA-4 therapy, and less than 45% had some.

The table came from immunoSEQ multiplex PCR; TCRdb's copy has only in-frame clones and leaves some out. The sample holds tens of thousands of clones, 85% to 90% seen once. This clone was observed once. Antigen: not known. Germline V gene sequence: CDR1 MDHEN, CDR2 SYDVKM. This CDR3 is 13 amino acids long. With 2 bases removed from V and 8 bases from J, the gap between germline ends came to 10 bases. General study points: Dose levels from 0.1 to 3.0 mg/kg saw CD4+ and CD8+ blood T cells expand clonally by week 6.

The sequence was obtained from an adult with an advanced solid tumor such as melanoma, head and neck, liver or kidney cancer. Sequenced here: CD4+ or CD8+ T cells sorted from blood, sampled in a trial of the OX40 agonist ivuxolimab. The chain employs TRBV28 and TRBJ2-1; D tentatively fits TRBD1 or TRBD2 (6 bases each). The CDR3 here is CASSLGGHYEQFF. CDR3 bases: TGTGCCAGCAGTTTAGGGGGGCATTATGAGCAGTTCTTC.